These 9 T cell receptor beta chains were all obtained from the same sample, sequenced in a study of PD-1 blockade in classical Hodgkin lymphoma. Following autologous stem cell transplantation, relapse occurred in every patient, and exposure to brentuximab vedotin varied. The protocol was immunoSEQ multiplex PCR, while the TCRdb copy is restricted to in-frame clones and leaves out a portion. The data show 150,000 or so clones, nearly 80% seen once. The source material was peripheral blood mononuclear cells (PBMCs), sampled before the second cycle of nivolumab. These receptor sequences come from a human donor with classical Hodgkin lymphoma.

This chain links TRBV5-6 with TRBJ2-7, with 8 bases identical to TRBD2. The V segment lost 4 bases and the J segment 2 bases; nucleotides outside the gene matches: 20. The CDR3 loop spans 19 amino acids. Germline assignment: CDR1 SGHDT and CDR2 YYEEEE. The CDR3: CASSLRRRAAGDPPYEQYF. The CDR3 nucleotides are TGTGCCAGCAGCCTCCGCCGACGAGCAGCGGGAGACCCCCCCTACGAGCAGTACTTC. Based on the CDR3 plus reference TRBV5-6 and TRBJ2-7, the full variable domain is DAGVTQSPTHLIKTRGQQVTLRCSPKSGHDTVSWYQQALGQGPQFIFQYYEEEERQRGNFPDRFSGHQFPNYSSELNVNALLLGDSALYLCASSLRRRAAGDPPYEQYFGPGTRLTVT.

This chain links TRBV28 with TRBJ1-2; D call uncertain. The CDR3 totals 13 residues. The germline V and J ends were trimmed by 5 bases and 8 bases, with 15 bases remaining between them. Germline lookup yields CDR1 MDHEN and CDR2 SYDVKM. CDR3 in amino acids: CASSAEPIRGYTF. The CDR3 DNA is TGTGCCAGCAGTGCAGAACCTATTCGGGGCTACACCTTC.

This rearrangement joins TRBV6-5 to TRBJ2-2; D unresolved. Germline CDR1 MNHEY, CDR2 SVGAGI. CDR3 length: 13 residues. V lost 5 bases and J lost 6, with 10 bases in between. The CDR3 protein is CASSPPDPGELFF. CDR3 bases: TGTGCCAGCAGTCCCCCCGATCCCGGGGAGCTGTTTTTT.

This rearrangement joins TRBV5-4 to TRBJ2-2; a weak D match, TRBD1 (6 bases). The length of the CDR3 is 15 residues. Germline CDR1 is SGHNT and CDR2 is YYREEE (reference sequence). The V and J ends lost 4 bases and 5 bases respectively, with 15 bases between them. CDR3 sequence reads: CASSVQPQGTGELFF. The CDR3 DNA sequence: TGTGCCAGCAGCGTCCAGCCGCAGGGGACCGGGGAGCTGTTTTTT.

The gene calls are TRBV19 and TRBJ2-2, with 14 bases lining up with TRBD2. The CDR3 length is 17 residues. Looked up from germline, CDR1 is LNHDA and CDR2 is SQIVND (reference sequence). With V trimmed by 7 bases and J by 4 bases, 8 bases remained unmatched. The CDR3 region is CASKPGLAGDGTGELFF. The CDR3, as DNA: TGTGCCAGTAAACCGGGACTAGCGGGGGACGGCACCGGGGAGCTGTTTTTT.

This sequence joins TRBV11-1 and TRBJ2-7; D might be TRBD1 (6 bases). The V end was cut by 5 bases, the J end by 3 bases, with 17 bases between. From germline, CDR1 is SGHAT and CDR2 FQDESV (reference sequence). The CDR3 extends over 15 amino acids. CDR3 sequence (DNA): TGTGCCAGCAGCCAACCCGCCCAGGGGAGCTACGAGCAGTACTTC. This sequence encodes CASSQPAQGSYEQYF.

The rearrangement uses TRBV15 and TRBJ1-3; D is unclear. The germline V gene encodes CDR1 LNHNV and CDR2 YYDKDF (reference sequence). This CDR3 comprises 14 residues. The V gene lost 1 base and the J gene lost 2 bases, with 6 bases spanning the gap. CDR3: CATSRGGTGNTIYF. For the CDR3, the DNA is TGTGCCACCAGCAGAGGGGGAACTGGAAACACCATATATTTT.

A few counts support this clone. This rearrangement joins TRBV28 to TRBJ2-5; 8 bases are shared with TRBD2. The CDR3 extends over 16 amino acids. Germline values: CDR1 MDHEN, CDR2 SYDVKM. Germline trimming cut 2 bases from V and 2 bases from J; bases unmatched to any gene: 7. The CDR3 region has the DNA TGTGCCAGCAGTTTAGGGCTAGCGGGCATACAAGAGACCCAGTACTTC. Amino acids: CASSLGLAGIQETQYF.

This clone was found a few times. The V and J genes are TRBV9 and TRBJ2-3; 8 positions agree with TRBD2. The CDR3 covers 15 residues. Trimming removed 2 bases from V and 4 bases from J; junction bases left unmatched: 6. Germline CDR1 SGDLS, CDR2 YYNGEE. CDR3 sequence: CASSVTSGPADTQYF. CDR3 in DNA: TGTGCCAGCAGCGTCACTAGCGGACCGGCAGATACGCAGTATTTT.